The source of this T cell receptor beta chain is a study of beta chain features in type 1 diabetes. About the study: Patients and healthy donors were similar in age, gender and cell yields.

There are a few counts of this clone. Its antigen remains unidentified. Study-level results: The naive, central memory and Treg TCRB repertoires showed an apparent similarity that was greater among patients than among healthy donors. HLA effects on TCRB rearrangement stayed unresolved here. Patients with Type 1 diabetes showed moderately but significantly shorter TCRB CDR3s in all four CD4+ subsets. Shorter templates may be favored by PCR, equally so in patients and controls.

The V gene's germline CDR1 is LNHDA and CDR2 SQIVND (reference sequence). The CDR3 is made up of 15 amino acids. The germline V and J ends were trimmed by 3 bases and 0 bases, with 12 bases remaining between them. Expressed TCRB transcripts were sequenced because the isolated RNA had all been reverse transcribed beforehand. Generated by immunoSEQ multiplex PCR, the TCRdb table keeps only in-frame clones and is missing some. Of under 200,000 clones listed, 7.5% to 9.5% are singletons. The chain employs TRBV19 and TRBJ2-7; D gene unclear. The TCR sequence derives from a woman aged 18-35 years with type 1 diabetes. What was sequenced was central memory CD4+ T cells from blood. The CDR3 protein is CASSILAASSYEQYF. For the CDR3, the DNA is TGTGCCAGTAGTATCCTCGCGGCATCCTCCTACGAGCAGTACTTC. Drawing the rest from reference TRBV19 and TRBJ2-7, the complete variable domain is DGGITQSPKYLFRKEGQNVTLSCEQNLNHDAMYWYRQDPGQGLRLIYYSQIVNDFQKGDIAEGYSVSREKKESFPLTVTSAQKNPTAFYLCASSILAASSYEQYFGPGTRLTVT.